This TCR beta chain emerged from a study of blood T cell repertoires in COVID-19. On the study more broadly: Specimens from acute and convalescent COVID-19 originated in the United States, Italy and Spain. Nucleic acid was either cDNA or gDNA, and it came from T cells, B-cell-depleted T cells, or PBMCs.

The assay was immunoSEQ multiplex PCR, and TCRdb's table has in-frame clones only and misses some. The sample includes some 120,000 clones, about 74% of them seen just once. Seattle's enrolled individuals joined amid active infection and were then monitored longitudinally. CDR3 length: 15 residues. Germline V gene lookup returns CDR1 MDHEN and CDR2 SYDVKM. V dropped 3 bases and J dropped 8 bases, with 19 bases sitting between them. The sequencing input was peripheral blood. The gene calls are TRBV28 and TRBJ1-2; the D gene is possibly TRBD1 (5 bases). The TCR originated in a man at least 80 years old with COVID-19, enrolled during active disease. The CDR3: CASSFRRGTLRGYTF. In nucleotides, the CDR3 is TGTGCCAGCAGTTTCCGCCGCGGGACTCTTAGGGGCTACACCTTC.